These 24 T cell receptor beta chains share one sample of origin, sequenced in a study of shared clonotypes between healthy human individuals. Some clones are missing from TCRdb's copy, which holds only in-frame ones; the method was immunoSEQ multiplex PCR. The sample holds about a million clones, around three quarters seen once. The source material was memory CD4+ T cells sorted from blood. Documented subset: CD45RA-negative fraction. These receptors all stem from a man between 18 and 35 years old in good health.

The V call is TRBV5-4, the J call TRBJ1-2; 12 nucleotides align to TRBD1. V trimming: 0 bases; J trimming: 7 bases; junction bases outside the gene matches: 7. The CDR3 sequence is 16 residues long. Germline V gene sequence: CDR1 SGHNT, CDR2 YYREEE (reference sequence). CDR3 sequence (DNA): TGTGCCAGCAGCTTGGCCTCGGGACAGGGGGCGAGTGGCTACACCTTC. Encoded protein: CASSLASGQGASGYTF.

The chain uses TRBV11-2 and TRBJ2-3; tentatively, D is TRBD2 (6 bases). This CDR3 has 16 amino acids. The germline CDR1 and CDR2 sequences are SGHAT and FQNNGV. V gave up 2 bases and J gave up 4 bases, with 16 bases separating them. The CDR3 spells CASSLIPGLGPDTQYF. CDR3 DNA sequence: TGTGCCAGCAGCTTAATACCGGGACTGGGCCCAGATACGCAGTATTTT.

The chain couples TRBV28 to TRBJ1-1; the D is unclear. CDR3 length equals 12 residues. Germline V lookup: CDR1 MDHEN, CDR2 SYDVKM. V shed 5 bases and J shed 8 bases, with 12 bases lying between them. The CDR3 loop is CASSRVVGEAFF. DNA of the CDR3: TGTGCCAGCAGTCGCGTAGTGGGAGAAGCTTTCTTT.

The chain joins TRBV28 to TRBJ1-1; D is undetermined. This CDR3 region has 13 residues. Germline V CDR1 and CDR2: MDHEN, SYDVKM. Trimming took 6 bases from V and 1 from J, leaving 9 bases between them. The CDR3 loop is CASRRTPNTEAFF. The CDR3 region has the DNA TGTGCCAGCAGGCGAACCCCGAACACTGAAGCTTTCTTT.

The sample holds many counts of this clone. Within the sample, other DNA sequences also encode this same CDR3. The CDR3 reads CASSFSGGSSYEQYF. The CDR3 DNA reads TGCGCCAGCAGCTTCTCGGGGGGGTCCTCCTACGAGCAGTACTTC. The chain is built from TRBV5-1 and TRBJ2-7; 8 bases fit TRBD2. Germline CDR1 and CDR2: SGHRS and YFSETQ. CDR3 length equals 15 residues. The V and J ends lost 2 bases and 0 bases, in that order; junction bases with no gene match: 4.

Regarding this clone: Other nucleotide sequences in the sample specify the same CDR3. The rearrangement joins TRBV19 to TRBJ1-1; TRBD1 matches 7 bases. V dropped 5 bases and J dropped 2; count of bases not matched to a gene: 5. Looked up from germline, CDR1 is LNHDA and CDR2 is SQIVND (reference sequence). The CDR3 is 14 amino acids. The CDR3 DNA is TGTGCCAGTAGTCCCCGACAGGGAAACACTGAAGCTTTCTTT. Protein: CASSPRQGNTEAFF.

This clone was recorded a few times. The chain is built from TRBV10-1 and TRBJ1-1; maybe TRBD1 (6 bases). CDR1 WNHNN and CDR2 SYGVQD come from the germline V gene (reference sequence). Between the trimmed V and J ends, which lost 1 base and 5 bases, there was a span of 11 bases. The CDR3 is 14 amino acids. In DNA form, the CDR3 reads TGCGCCAGCAGTGAGTACAGGGATTATACTGAAGCTTTCTTT. It translates to CASSEYRDYTEAFF.

V usage is TRBV6-5 and J usage is TRBJ2-3; D gene ambiguous. Germline CDR1 is MNHEY and CDR2 is SVGAGI. Trimming took 2 bases from V and 2 from J, leaving 11 bases between them. This CDR3 region has 15 residues. CDR3 sequence: CASSYDGRNTDTQYF. In DNA, the CDR3 is TGTGCCAGCAGTTACGATGGGCGGAACACAGATACGCAGTATTTT.

V is TRBV5-4 and J is TRBJ1-1; 7 bases align to TRBD1. Trimming cost V 4 bases and J 4 bases; bases outside gene matches: 7. The CDR3 runs to 14 residues. Germline assignment: CDR1 SGHNT and CDR2 YYREEE (reference sequence). The CDR3 nucleotides are TGTGCCAGCAGCCAGACAGGGTCAGGCACTGAAGCTTTCTTT. Translation: CASSQTGSGTEAFF.

The V and J genes are TRBV2 and TRBJ1-5, with a tentative D call TRBD1 (6 bases). Germline V gene lookup returns CDR1 SNHLY and CDR2 FYNNEI. The CDR3 has 15 residues. Trimming took 7 bases from V and 2 from J, leaving 15 bases between them. DNA of the CDR3: TGTGCCAGCAAAAAAGGGGCAGGGGGCAATCAGCCCCAGCATTTT. This encodes CASKKGAGGNQPQHF. The whole variable domain, remainder taken from reference TRBV2 and TRBJ1-5, is EPEVTQTPSHQVTQMGQEVILRCVPISNHLYFYWYRQILGQKVEFLVSFYNNEISEKSEIFDDQFSVERPDGSNFTLKIRSTKLEDSAMYFCASKKGAGGNQPQHFGDGTRLSIL.

V gene TRBV5-6 combines with J gene TRBJ1-2; D ambiguous. The CDR3 covers 13 residues. Germline V lookup: CDR1 SGHDT, CDR2 YYEEEE. With 1 base removed from V and 7 bases from J, the gap between germline ends came to 11 bases. The CDR3 nucleotides read TGTGCCAGCAGCTTGACCGCCCCGGGTGGCTACACCTTC. Translation: CASSLTAPGGYTF.

The CDR3 sequence: CASSGLSGGPDTQYF. The DNA for the CDR3 is TGTGCCAGCAGTGGACTCTCCGGAGGGCCAGATACGCAGTATTTT. The chain combines TRBV6-6 with TRBJ2-3; maybe TRBD2 (6 bases). CDR1 is MNHNY, CDR2 SVGAGI, per germline (reference sequence). Trimming stripped 5 bases from V and 4 bases from J, with 16 bases between. The CDR3 runs 15 residues.

The chain is built from TRBV5-1 and TRBJ1-1; D is undetermined. Germline-derived CDR1 and CDR2 are SGHRS and YFSETQ. This CDR3 is built from 13 residues. V lost 4 bases, J lost 4 bases, and 11 bases lay in between. CDR3 amino acids: CASSLHEATEAFF. Here the CDR3 DNA reads TGCGCCAGCAGCCTCCACGAAGCCACTGAAGCTTTCTTT.

Of note for this clone: Within the sample, other DNA sequences also encode this same CDR3. The V and J genes are TRBV5-4 and TRBJ2-5; D uncertain. From germline, CDR1 is SGHNT and CDR2 YYREEE (reference sequence). This CDR3 has 15 residues. Trimming removed 0 bases from V and 2 bases from J, with 11 bases in between. This CDR3 is CASSLDGRVQETQYF. The CDR3 region has the DNA TGTGCCAGCAGCTTGGATGGACGGGTACAAGAGACCCAGTACTTC. Using reference TRBV5-4 and TRBJ2-5 for the parts outside the CDR3, the full variable domain is ETGVTQSPTHLIKTRGQQVTLRCSSQSGHNTVSWYQQALGQGPQFIFQYYREEENGRGNFPPRFSGLQFPNYSSELNVNALELDDSALYLCASSLDGRVQETQYFGPGTRLLVL.

The chain couples TRBV19 to TRBJ2-7; the D gene is possibly TRBD2 (7 bases). Germline V gene lookup returns CDR1 LNHDA and CDR2 SQIVND (reference sequence). The ends were cut back, 3 bases at V and 2 bases at J, with 17 bases in the middle. This CDR3 contains 16 residues. CDR3 DNA sequence: TGTGCCAGTAGTATGGGAACGGGGGGCTTCCCCTACGAGCAGTACTTC. This translates into CASSMGTGGFPYEQYF.

The chain couples TRBV5-1 to TRBJ1-6, with D tentatively TRBD1 (6 bases). The V end was cut by 2 bases, the J end by 8 bases, with 8 bases between. The CDR3 consists of 13 residues. The germline gives CDR1 SGHRS, CDR2 YFSETQ. CDR3 in amino acids: CASSLGGYSPLHF. The CDR3 coding sequence is TGCGCCAGCAGCTTAGGGGGTTATTCACCCCTCCACTTT. Supplemented by reference TRBV5-1 and TRBJ1-6, the full variable domain reads KAGVTQTPRYLIKTRGQQVTLSCSPISGHRSVSWYQQTPGQGLQFLFEYFSETQRNKGNFPGRFSGRQFSNSRSEMNVSTLELGDSALYLCASSLGGYSPLHFGNGTRLTVT.

This chain links TRBV10-3 with TRBJ2-7; 10 bases agree with TRBD2. The J segment lost 1 base and the V segment lost 6 bases, leaving 3 bases of the junction unmatched. The CDR3 covers 14 residues. The germline CDR1 and CDR2 sequences are ENHRY and SYGVKD. CDR3 in amino acids: CAIRSTSGSYEQYF. Written as DNA, the CDR3 is TGTGCCATCAGGTCGACTAGCGGGTCCTACGAGCAGTACTTC.

The chain links TRBV10-3 to TRBJ2-7, with 9 bases identical to TRBD2. The CDR3 length is 14 residues. The V and J ends lost 6 bases and 0 bases, in that order; junction bases with no gene match: 3. Germline V CDR1 and CDR2: ENHRY, SYGVKD. CDR3 residues: CAIRTSGSSYEQYF. The CDR3 DNA is TGTGCCATCAGGACTAGCGGAAGCTCCTACGAGCAGTACTTC.

The rearrangement links TRBV18 to TRBJ2-4; no clear D. Germline V gene lookup returns CDR1 KGHSH and CDR2 LQKENI. Trimming pared 2 bases from V and 3 bases from J, leaving 11 bases between. The CDR3 is 15 residues long. CDR3 nucleotides: TGTGCCAGCTCACCAGAACGAGTGGGCAAAAACATTCAGTACTTC. Translating it yields CASSPERVGKNIQYF.

The chain has TRBV27 and TRBJ2-1; D is unresolved. Germline loops: CDR1 MNHEY, CDR2 SMNVEV (reference sequence). The V and J ends lost 6 bases and 8 bases respectively, with 8 bases between them. The CDR3 has 11 residues. CDR3 coding DNA: TGTGCCAGCAGAGATGTTTATGAGCAGTTCTTC. Residues: CASRDVYEQFF.

The CDR3 DNA is TGTGCCAGCAGCGCCCTAGCGGGAGGCGCGGAGACCCAGTACTTC. Protein sequence: CASSALAGGAETQYF. The chain has TRBV9 and TRBJ2-5; 11 bases match TRBD2. V trimming: 3 bases; J trimming: 5 bases; junction bases outside the gene matches: 6. This CDR3 contains 15 residues. Germline V lookup: CDR1 SGDLS, CDR2 YYNGEE.

This clone came up once. The chain employs TRBV4-1 and TRBJ2-1; D ambiguous. This CDR3 has 15 residues. The ends were cut back, 5 bases at V and 0 bases at J, with 11 bases in the middle. From germline, CDR1 is MGHRA and CDR2 YSYEKL. The CDR3 DNA reads as TGCGCCAGCAGCGAACTCTTGCGCTCCTACAATGAGCAGTTCTTC. Its protein is CASSELLRSYNEQFF.

The chain carries TRBV27 and TRBJ2-2, with 15 nucleotides matching TRBD2. The germline V gene encodes CDR1 MNHEY and CDR2 SMNVEV (reference sequence). The CDR3 spans 17 residues. V lost 6 bases to trimming and J lost 4 bases; unmatched junction nucleotides: 6. As DNA, the CDR3 is TGTGCCAGCAGATGGACTAGCGGGAGGGCCACCACCGGGGAGCTGTTTTTT. Its translation: CASRWTSGRATTGELFF.

The chain couples TRBV2 to TRBJ2-3, with D perhaps matching TRBD2 (7 bases). Germline CDR1 SNHLY, CDR2 FYNNEI. The CDR3 totals 15 residues. With 7 bases removed from V and 7 bases from J, the gap between germline ends came to 21 bases. Here the CDR3 reads CASTGEGGSSNTQYF. CDR3 bases: TGTGCCAGCACAGGGGAGGGAGGCTCCTCCAATACGCAGTATTTT.